These T cell receptor beta chains were read from a single sample in a study of OX40 agonist ivuxolimab in advanced cancers. Repertoires were generated with immunoSEQ multiplex PCR, while TCRdb's copy carries only in-frame clones and drops some. The table lists 150,000 to 170,000 clones, around 94% of them singletons. Sequencing used CD4+ or CD8+ T cells sorted from blood, obtained in a trial of the OX40 agonist ivuxolimab. The receptors originated from an adult with an advanced solid tumor such as melanoma, head and neck, liver or kidney cancer. CDR3s include the opening cysteine and the closing phenylalanine or tryptophan. A D gene is named only where the DNA matches it firmly. Rows may omit the clone size; those that give it use once, few, many or a size class.

size: few
V: TRBV7-2
J: TRBJ2-7
D: -
DNA: TGTGCCAGCAGCCCCCCCACGGGGCCCTACGAGCAGTACTTC
CDR3: CASSPPTGPYEQYF

size: -
V: TRBV6-1
J: TRBJ1-5
D: -
DNA: TGTGCCAGCAGTGAGACGCCGGGGGGTCAGCCCCAGCATTTT
CDR3: CASSETPGGQPQHF

size: -
V: TRBV18
J: TRBJ1-5
D: -
DNA: TGTGCCAGCTCAGGGGACATGGGGTCAATGACCCAGCATTTT
CDR3: CASSGDMGSMTQHF

size: -
V: TRBV2
J: TRBJ1-1
D: -
DNA: TGTGCCAGCAGTATGGACAGGAACACTGAAGCTTTCTTT
CDR3: CASSMDRNTEAFF

size: -
V: TRBV5-4
J: TRBJ2-5
D: -
DNA: TGTGCCAGCACCCCCCCGGACAGTCAAGAGACCCAGTACTTC
CDR3: CASTPPDSQETQYF

size: -
V: TRBV27
J: TRBJ2-1
D: TRBD2
DNA: TGTGCCAGCCAGATCAGCGGGACCTCCTACAATGAGCAGTTCTTC
CDR3: CASQISGTSYNEQFF

size: -
V: TRBV25-1
J: TRBJ1-2
D: -
DNA: TGTGCCAGCAGTGAACGGGCCCTATGGGAGGGCTACACCTTC
CDR3: CASSERALWEGYTF

size: -
V: TRBV4-1
J: TRBJ1-2
D: -
DNA: TGCGCCAGCAGCCAAGATAATGAGGGCTACACCTTC
CDR3: CASSQDNEGYTF

size: once
V: TRBV5-4
J: TRBJ2-7
D: TRBD2
DNA: TGTGCCAGCAGCGGGGTACCGCCCGGGGGGGCCTACGAGCAGTACTTC
CDR3: CASSGVPPGGAYEQYF

size: -
V: TRBV18
J: TRBJ1-1
D: -
DNA: TGTGCCAGCTCACCCCAGGTGAACACTGAAGCTTTCTTT
CDR3: CASSPQVNTEAFF

size: -
V: TRBV5-6
J: TRBJ2-5
D: -
DNA: TGTGCCAGCAGCTGGGGGGCAGAGACCCAGTACTTC
CDR3: CASSWGAETQYF

size: -
V: TRBV28
J: TRBJ2-1
D: TRBD2
DNA: TGTGCCAGCAGTTCCTCAGCGGGGAGTTCCCGAAATGAGCAGTTCTTC
CDR3: CASSSSAGSSRNEQFF

size: -
V: TRBV30
J: TRBJ2-7
D: -
DNA: TGTGCCTGGTCCTATTTCCCCTACGAGCAGTACTTC
CDR3: CAWSYFPYEQYF

size: -
V: TRBV7-9
J: TRBJ2-3
D: -
DNA: TGTGCCAGCAGCTTAGGGGACAGCGGGGGACTACGGGATACGCAGTATTTT
CDR3: CASSLGDSGGLRDTQYF

size: -
V: TRBV6-5
J: TRBJ1-2
D: TRBD1
DNA: TGTGCCAGCAGTTCGACAGGGGACTATGGCTACACCTTC
CDR3: CASSSTGDYGYTF

size: -
V: TRBV10-3
J: TRBJ1-6
D: -
DNA: TGTGCCATCAGTGAGTCCCGGGGGGGGACGGGCAATTCACCCCTCCACTTT
CDR3: CAISESRGGTGNSPLHF

size: -
V: TRBV28
J: TRBJ1-5
D: TRBD1
DNA: TGTGCCAGCAGTTCCCCGAGGGGGCTCGTTCAGCCCCAGCATTTT
CDR3: CASSSPRGLVQPQHF

size: -
V: TRBV10-3
J: TRBJ2-7
D: TRBD1
DNA: TGTGCCATCAGGGGGACAGGGGCCGATACCTACGAGCAGTACTTC
CDR3: CAIRGTGADTYEQYF

size: -
V: TRBV5-1
J: TRBJ2-3
D: -
DNA: TGCGCCAGCAGCTTTGAAGTGGGGGGCGGCACAGATACGCAGTATTTT
CDR3: CASSFEVGGGTDTQYF

size: -
V: TRBV19
J: TRBJ2-5
D: TRBD1
DNA: TGTGCCAGTAGCCCGCAGGGACAGGGGACGCGGACCCAGTACTTC
CDR3: CASSPQGQGTRTQYF

size: -
V: TRBV2
J: TRBJ2-3
D: -
DNA: TGTGCCAGCAGTGAATTGGGAGATACGCAGTATTTT
CDR3: CASSELGDTQYF

size: -
V: TRBV5-6
J: TRBJ1-2
D: TRBD1
DNA: TGTGCCAGCAGCTTCCGACAGGGGAGGCCCACCTTC
CDR3: CASSFRQGRPTF

size: -
V: TRBV28
J: TRBJ2-7
D: -
DNA: TGTGCCAGCACCCTAGGCCAAGGGGGGGAGCAGTACTTC
CDR3: CASTLGQGGEQYF

size: -
V: TRBV7-2
J: TRBJ1-1
D: -
DNA: TGTGCCAGCAGCTTAGGGTGGGGGTACATGAACACTGAAGCTTTCTTT
CDR3: CASSLGWGYMNTEAFF

size: -
V: TRBV5-1
J: TRBJ1-2
D: TRBD1
DNA: TGCGCCAGCAGGAGGGACAGCTTCTACTATGGCTACACCTTC
CDR3: CASRRDSFYYGYTF

size: few
V: TRBV27
J: TRBJ2-7
D: TRBD1
DNA: TGTGCCAGCAGTTTTGGACAGGCCCTGGGGGAGCAGTACTTC
CDR3: CASSFGQALGEQYF

size: once
V: TRBV9
J: TRBJ2-7
D: -
DNA: TGTGCCAGCAGCGGAGGGGACGAGCAGTACTTC
CDR3: CASSGGDEQYF

size: -
V: TRBV5-1
J: TRBJ1-2
D: -
DNA: TGCGCCAGCAGCTCGGACGGACGAGGGGGCTACACCTTC
CDR3: CASSSDGRGGYTF

size: -
V: TRBV9
J: TRBJ2-2
D: -
DNA: TGTGCCAGCAGCGCCAGGGTTGCCGGGGAGCTGTTTTTT
CDR3: CASSARVAGELFF

size: -
V: TRBV4-3
J: TRBJ1-2
D: TRBD1
DNA: TGCGCCAGCAGCCCCTCGCACAGGGGGCACTATGGCTACACCTTC
CDR3: CASSPSHRGHYGYTF

size: -
V: TRBV28
J: TRBJ2-1
D: TRBD2
DNA: TGTGCCAGCAGTTTATCAAAACGGCTAGCGGGAGGCAGGAATGAGCAGTTCTTC
CDR3: CASSLSKRLAGGRNEQFF

size: -
V: TRBV28
J: TRBJ1-4
D: -
DNA: TGTGCCAGCAGTTTAAGTGGGGGTAATGAAAAACTGTTTTTT
CDR3: CASSLSGGNEKLFF

size: -
V: TRBV18
J: TRBJ1-4
D: TRBD1
DNA: TGTGCCAGCTCACCTGTCACAGGGGGAAGTGAAAAACTGTTTTTT
CDR3: CASSPVTGGSEKLFF

size: few
V: TRBV28
J: TRBJ1-2
D: -
DNA: TGTGCCAGCAGCGTACAGGGTAGTGGCTACACCTTC
CDR3: CASSVQGSGYTF

size: -
V: TRBV4-2
J: TRBJ2-7
D: -
DNA: TGTGCCAGCAGCCAAGATCTAGGCAGGGACTACGAGCAGTACTTC
CDR3: CASSQDLGRDYEQYF

size: -
V: TRBV5-6
J: TRBJ1-4
D: TRBD1
DNA: TGTGCCAGCAGCTTATTTCACAGGGGGAAGAATGAAAAACTGTTTTTT
CDR3: CASSLFHRGKNEKLFF

size: -
V: TRBV6-1
J: TRBJ1-2
D: -
DNA: TGTGCCAGCAGTGAAGCGCTTCAAACGGTTAACTATGGCTACACCTTC
CDR3: CASSEALQTVNYGYTF

size: once
V: TRBV14
J: TRBJ2-1
D: -
DNA: TGTGCCAGCAGCCAACGGGACCGGTGGGCGTACAATGAGCAGTTCTTC
CDR3: CASSQRDRWAYNEQFF

size: -
V: TRBV11-3
J: TRBJ2-7
D: TRBD1
DNA: TGTGCCAGCAGCTCCGCCGGGACAGGGGGCTGGGACGAGCAGTACTTC
CDR3: CASSSAGTGGWDEQYF

size: -
V: TRBV9
J: TRBJ2-7
D: TRBD2
DNA: TGTGCCAGCAGCGTAAAGGGAGGGACCAACTACGAGCAGTACTTC
CDR3: CASSVKGGTNYEQYF

size: -
V: TRBV4-1
J: TRBJ2-7
D: TRBD1
DNA: TGCGCCAGCAGCCAAGTTACGACAGGGGGTATCCAGGGCGAGCAGTACTTC
CDR3: CASSQVTTGGIQGEQYF

size: -
V: TRBV28
J: TRBJ2-3
D: -
DNA: TGTGCCAGCAGTTATGGCGGGATCACGGCAGATACGCAGTATTTT
CDR3: CASSYGGITADTQYF

size: -
V: TRBV15
J: TRBJ2-5
D: -
DNA: TGTGCCACCAGCAGCCCCGGGGGCCGGGCCGAGACCCAGTACTTC
CDR3: CATSSPGGRAETQYF

size: -
V: TRBV7-2
J: TRBJ1-5
D: -
DNA: TGTGCCAGCAGTTCGGACAGATCAACTCAGCCCCAGCATTTT
CDR3: CASSSDRSTQPQHF